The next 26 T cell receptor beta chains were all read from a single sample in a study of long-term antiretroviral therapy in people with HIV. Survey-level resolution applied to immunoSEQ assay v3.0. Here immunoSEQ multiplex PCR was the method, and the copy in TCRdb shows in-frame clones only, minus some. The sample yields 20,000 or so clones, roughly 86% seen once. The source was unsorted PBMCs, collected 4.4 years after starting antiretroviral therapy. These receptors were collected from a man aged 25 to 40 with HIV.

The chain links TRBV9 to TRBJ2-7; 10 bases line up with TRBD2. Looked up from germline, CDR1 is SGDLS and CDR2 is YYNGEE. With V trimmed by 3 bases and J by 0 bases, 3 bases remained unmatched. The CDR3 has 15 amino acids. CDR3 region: CASSAGTSVSYEQYF. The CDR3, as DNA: TGTGCCAGCAGCGCCGGGACTAGCGTCTCCTACGAGCAGTACTTC. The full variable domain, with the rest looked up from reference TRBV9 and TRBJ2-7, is DSGVTQTPKHLITATGQRVTLRCSPRSGDLSVYWYQQSLDQGLQFLIQYYNGEERAKGNILERFSAQQFPDLHSELNLSSLELGDSALYFCASSAGTSVSYEQYFGPGTRLTVT.

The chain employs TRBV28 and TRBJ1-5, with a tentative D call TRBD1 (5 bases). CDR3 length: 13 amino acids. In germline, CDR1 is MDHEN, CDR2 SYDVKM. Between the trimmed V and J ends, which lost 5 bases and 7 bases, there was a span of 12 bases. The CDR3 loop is CASSGGVNQPQHF. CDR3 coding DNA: TGTGCCAGCAGTGGGGGAGTAAACCAGCCCCAGCATTTT.

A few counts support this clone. Written as DNA, the CDR3 is TGTGCCATCAGTGAGGGGGGACAGATGCCGTACGAGCAGTACTTC. It codes for CAISEGGQMPYEQYF. V usage is TRBV10-3 and J usage is TRBJ2-7; 7 nucleotides align to TRBD1. With 2 bases clipped from V and 4 bases from J, the junction kept 8 bases outside the gene matches. Germline CDR1 is ENHRY and CDR2 is SYGVKD. CDR3 length equals 15 residues.

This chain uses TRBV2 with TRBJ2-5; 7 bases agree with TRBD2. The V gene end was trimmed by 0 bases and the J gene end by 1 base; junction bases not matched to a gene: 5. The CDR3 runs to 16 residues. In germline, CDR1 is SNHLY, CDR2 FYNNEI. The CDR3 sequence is CASSEAGTNPQETQYF. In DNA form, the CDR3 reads TGTGCCAGCAGTGAAGCGGGGACTAATCCCCAAGAGACCCAGTACTTC.

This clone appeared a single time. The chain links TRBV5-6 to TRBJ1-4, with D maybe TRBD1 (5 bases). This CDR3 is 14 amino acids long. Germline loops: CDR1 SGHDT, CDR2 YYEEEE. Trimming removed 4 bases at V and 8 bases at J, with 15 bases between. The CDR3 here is CASSPGARGEKLFF. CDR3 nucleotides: TGTGCCAGCAGCCCCGGGGCGAGAGGGGAAAAACTGTTTTTT.

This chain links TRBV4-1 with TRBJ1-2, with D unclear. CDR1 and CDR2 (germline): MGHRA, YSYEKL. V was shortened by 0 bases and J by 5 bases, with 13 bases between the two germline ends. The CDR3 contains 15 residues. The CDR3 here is CASSQERLRLYGYTF. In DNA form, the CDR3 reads TGCGCCAGCAGCCAAGAGCGCCTACGCCTTTATGGCTACACCTTC.

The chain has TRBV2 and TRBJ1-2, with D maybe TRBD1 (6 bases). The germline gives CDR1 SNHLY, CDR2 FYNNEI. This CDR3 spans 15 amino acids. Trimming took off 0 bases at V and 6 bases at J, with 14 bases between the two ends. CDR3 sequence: CASSEAPAGEDGYTF. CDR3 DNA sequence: TGTGCCAGCAGTGAAGCGCCGGCAGGGGAGGATGGCTACACCTTC.

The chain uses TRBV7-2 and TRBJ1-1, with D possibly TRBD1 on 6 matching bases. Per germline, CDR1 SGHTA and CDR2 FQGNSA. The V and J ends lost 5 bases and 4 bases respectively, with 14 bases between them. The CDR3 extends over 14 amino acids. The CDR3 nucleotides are TGTGCCAGCAGCGCCCGGGACACCCTCACTGAAGCTTTCTTT. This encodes CASSARDTLTEAFF.

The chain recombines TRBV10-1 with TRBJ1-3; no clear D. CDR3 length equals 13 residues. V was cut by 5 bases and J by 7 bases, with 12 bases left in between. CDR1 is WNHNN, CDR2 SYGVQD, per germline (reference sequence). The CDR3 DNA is TGCGCCAGCAGTAAAAACGTCGGCAACACCATATATTTT. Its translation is CASSKNVGNTIYF.

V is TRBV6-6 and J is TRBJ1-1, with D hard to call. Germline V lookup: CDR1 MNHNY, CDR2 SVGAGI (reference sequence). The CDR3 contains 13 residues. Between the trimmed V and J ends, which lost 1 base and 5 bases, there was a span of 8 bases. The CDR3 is CASSYLLGTEAFF. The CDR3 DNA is TGTGCCAGCAGTTACTTGTTGGGGACTGAAGCTTTCTTT.

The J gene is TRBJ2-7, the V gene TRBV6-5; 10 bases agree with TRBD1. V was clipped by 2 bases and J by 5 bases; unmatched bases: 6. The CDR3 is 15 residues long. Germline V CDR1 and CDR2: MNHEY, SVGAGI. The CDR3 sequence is CASSYLGTGDNEQYF. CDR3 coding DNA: TGTGCCAGCAGTTACCTCGGGACAGGGGATAACGAGCAGTACTTC.

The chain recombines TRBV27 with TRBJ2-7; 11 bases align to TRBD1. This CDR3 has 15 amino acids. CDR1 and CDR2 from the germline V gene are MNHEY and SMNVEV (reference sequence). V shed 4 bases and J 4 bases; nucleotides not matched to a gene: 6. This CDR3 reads CASSSPGQGVYEQYF. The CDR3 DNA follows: TGTGCCAGCAGTTCCCCGGGACAGGGGGTTTACGAGCAGTACTTC.

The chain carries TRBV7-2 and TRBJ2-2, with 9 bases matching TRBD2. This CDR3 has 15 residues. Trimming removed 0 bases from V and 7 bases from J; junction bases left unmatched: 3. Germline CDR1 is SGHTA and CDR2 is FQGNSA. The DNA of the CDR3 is TGTGCCAGCAGCTTAGCTAGCGGGAGTGGCGGGGAGCTGTTTTTT. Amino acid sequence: CASSLASGSGGELFF.

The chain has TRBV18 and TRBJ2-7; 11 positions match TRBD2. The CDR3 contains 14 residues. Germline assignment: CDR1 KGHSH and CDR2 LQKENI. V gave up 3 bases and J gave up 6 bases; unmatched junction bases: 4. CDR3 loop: CASSPSGRGPEQYF. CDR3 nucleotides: TGTGCCAGCTCACCTAGCGGGAGGGGGCCCGAGCAGTACTTC.

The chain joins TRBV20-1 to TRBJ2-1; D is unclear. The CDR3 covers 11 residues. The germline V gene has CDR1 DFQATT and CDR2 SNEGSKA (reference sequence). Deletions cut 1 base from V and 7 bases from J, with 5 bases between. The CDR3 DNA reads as TGCAGTGCTAGAGTTTGGAATGAGCAGTTCTTC. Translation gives CSARVWNEQFF.

The CDR3 reads CAATGREANYGYTF. The DNA for the CDR3 is TGTGCCGCAACGGGTAGGGAGGCTAACTATGGCTACACCTTC. The V call is TRBV28, the J call TRBJ1-2; D is uncertain. V lost 11 bases and J lost 0, with 16 bases in between. The CDR3 is 14 residues long. CDR1 is MDHEN, CDR2 SYDVKM, per germline.

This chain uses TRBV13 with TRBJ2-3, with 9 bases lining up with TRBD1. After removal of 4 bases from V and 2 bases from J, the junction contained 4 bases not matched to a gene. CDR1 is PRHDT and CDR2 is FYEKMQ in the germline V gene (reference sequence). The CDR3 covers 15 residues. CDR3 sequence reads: CASSSRQGDTDTQYF. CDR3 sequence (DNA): TGTGCCAGCAGCTCCCGACAGGGGGACACAGATACGCAGTATTTT.

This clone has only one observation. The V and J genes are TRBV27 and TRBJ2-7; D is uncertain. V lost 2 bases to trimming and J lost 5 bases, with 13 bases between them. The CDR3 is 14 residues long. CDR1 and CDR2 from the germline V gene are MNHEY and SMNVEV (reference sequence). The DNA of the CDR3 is TGTGCCAGCAGTTTAATAGGGAAGTCCCACGAGCAGTACTTC. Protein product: CASSLIGKSHEQYF.

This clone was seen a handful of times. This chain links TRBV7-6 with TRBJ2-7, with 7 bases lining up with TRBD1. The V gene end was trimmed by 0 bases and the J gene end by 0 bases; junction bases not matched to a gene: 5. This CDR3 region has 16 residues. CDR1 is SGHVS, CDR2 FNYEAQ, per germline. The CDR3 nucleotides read TGTGCCAGCAGCTTAGCACAGGGGTTAAACTCCTACGAGCAGTACTTC. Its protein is CASSLAQGLNSYEQYF. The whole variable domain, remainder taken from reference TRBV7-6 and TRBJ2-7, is GAGVSQSPRYKVTKRGQDVALRCDPISGHVSLYWYRQALGQGPEFLTYFNYEAQQDKSGLPNDRFSAERPEGSISTLTIQRTEQRDSAMYRCASSLAQGLNSYEQYFGPGTRLTVT.

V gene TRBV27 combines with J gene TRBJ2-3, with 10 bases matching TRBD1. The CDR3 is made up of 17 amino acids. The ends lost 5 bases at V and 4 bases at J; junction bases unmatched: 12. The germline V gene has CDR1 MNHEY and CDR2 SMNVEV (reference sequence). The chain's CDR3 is CASSQYGGTGAPDTQYF. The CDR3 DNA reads TGTGCCAGCAGTCAATATGGGGGGACAGGGGCCCCAGATACGCAGTATTTT.

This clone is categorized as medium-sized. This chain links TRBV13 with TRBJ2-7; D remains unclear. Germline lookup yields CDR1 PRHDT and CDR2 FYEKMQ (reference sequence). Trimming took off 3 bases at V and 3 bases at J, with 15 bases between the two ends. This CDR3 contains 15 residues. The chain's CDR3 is CASSLDGDLGYEQYF. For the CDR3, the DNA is TGTGCCAGCAGCTTGGATGGGGATCTGGGCTACGAGCAGTACTTC.

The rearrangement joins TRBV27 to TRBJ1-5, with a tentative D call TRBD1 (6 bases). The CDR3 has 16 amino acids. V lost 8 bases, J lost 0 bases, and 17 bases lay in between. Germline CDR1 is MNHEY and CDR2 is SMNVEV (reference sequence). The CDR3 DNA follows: TGTGCCAGCCGCAGGGGCCCCCTCTATAGCAATCAGCCCCAGCATTTT. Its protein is CASRRGPLYSNQPQHF.

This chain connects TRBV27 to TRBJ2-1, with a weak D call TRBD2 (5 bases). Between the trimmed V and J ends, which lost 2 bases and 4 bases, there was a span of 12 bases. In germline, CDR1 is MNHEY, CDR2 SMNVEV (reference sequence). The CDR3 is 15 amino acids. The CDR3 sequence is CASSLTISGYNEQFF. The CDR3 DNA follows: TGTGCCAGCAGTTTAACTATAAGCGGTTACAATGAGCAGTTCTTC.

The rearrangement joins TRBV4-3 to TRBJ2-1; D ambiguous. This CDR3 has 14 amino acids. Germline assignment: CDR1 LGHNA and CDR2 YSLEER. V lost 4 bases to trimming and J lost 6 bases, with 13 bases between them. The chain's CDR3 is CASSPRPLSNEQFF. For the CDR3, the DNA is TGCGCCAGCAGCCCAAGACCATTGAGCAATGAGCAGTTCTTC.

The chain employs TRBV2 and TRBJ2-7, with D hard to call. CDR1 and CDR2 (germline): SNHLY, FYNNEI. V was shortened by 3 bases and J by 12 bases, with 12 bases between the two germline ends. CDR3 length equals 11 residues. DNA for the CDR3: TGTGCCAGCAGTGAGGCCTCTAGGCCGTACTTC. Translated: CASSEASRPYF.

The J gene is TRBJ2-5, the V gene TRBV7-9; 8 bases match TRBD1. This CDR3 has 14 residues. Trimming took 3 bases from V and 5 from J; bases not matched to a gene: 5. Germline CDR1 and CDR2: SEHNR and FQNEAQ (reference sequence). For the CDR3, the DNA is TGTGCCAGCAGCTTGACAGGGGCAGAGGAGACCCAGTACTTC. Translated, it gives CASSLTGAEETQYF.